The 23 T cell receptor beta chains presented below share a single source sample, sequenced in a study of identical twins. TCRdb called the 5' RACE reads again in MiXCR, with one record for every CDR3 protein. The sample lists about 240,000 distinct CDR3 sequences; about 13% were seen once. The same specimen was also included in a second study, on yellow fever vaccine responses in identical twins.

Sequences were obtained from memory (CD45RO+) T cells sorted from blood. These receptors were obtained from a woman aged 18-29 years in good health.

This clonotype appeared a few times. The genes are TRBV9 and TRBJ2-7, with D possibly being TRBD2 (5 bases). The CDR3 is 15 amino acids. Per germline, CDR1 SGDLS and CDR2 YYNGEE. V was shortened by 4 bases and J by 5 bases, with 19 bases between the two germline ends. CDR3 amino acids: CASSSTGNFAHEQYF. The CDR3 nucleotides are TGTGCCAGCAGCTCTACCGGGAATTTTGCCCACGAGCAGTACTTC.

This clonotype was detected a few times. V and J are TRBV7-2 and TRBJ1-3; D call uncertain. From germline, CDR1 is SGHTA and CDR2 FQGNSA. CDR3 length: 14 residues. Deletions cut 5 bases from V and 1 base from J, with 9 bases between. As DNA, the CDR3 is TGTGCCAGCAGCCCCCCAGGATCTGGAAACACCATATATTTT. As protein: CASSPPGSGNTIYF. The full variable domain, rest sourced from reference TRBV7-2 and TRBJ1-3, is GAGVSQSPSNKVTEKGKDVELRCDPISGHTALYWYRQSLGQGLEFLIYFQGNSAPDKSGLPSDRFSAERTGGSVSTLTIQRTQQEDSAVYLCASSPPGSGNTIYFGEGSWLTVV.

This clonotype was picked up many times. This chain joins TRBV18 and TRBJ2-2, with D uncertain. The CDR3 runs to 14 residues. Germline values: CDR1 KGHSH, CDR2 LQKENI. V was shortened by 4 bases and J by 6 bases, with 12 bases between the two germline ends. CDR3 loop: CASSLPTAAGELFF. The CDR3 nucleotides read TGTGCCAGCTCACTACCTACCGCGGCCGGGGAGCTGTTTTTT.

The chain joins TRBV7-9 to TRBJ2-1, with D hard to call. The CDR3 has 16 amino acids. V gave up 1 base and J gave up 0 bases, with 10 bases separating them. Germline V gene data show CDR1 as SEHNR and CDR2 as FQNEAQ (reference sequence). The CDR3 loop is CASSLVAGPSYNEQFF. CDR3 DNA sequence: TGTGCCAGCAGCTTAGTTGCCGGTCCCTCCTACAATGAGCAGTTCTTC.

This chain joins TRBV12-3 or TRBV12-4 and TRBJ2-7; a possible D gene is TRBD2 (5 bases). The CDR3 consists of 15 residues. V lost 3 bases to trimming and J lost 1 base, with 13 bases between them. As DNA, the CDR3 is TGTGCCAGCAGTTTGATCGGACTCCGATCCTACGAGCAGTACTTC. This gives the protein CASSLIGLRSYEQYF.

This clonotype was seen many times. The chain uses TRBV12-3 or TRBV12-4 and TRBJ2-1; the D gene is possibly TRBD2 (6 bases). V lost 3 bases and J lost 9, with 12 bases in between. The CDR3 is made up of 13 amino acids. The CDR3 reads CASSFSPGSEQFF. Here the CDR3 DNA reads TGTGCCAGCAGTTTTTCCCCCGGGAGTGAGCAGTTCTTC.

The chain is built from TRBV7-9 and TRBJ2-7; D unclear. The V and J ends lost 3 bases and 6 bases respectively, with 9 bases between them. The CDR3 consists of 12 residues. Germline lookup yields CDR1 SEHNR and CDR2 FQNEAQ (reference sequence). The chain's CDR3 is CASSFSGPEQYF. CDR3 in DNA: TGTGCCAGCAGCTTTTCCGGCCCCGAGCAGTACTTC.

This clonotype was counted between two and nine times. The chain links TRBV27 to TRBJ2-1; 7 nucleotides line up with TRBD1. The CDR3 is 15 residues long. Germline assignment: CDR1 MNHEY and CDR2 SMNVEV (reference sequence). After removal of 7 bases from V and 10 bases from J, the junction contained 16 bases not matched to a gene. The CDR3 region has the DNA TGTGCCAGCAATTCCGGGACAGCCCCCTGGACCGAGCAGTTCTTC. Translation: CASNSGTAPWTEQFF.

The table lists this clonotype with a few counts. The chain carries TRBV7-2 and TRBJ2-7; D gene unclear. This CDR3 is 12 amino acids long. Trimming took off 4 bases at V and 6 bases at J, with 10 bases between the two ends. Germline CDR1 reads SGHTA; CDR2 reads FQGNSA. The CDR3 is CASSSPWSEQYF. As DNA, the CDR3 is TGTGCCAGCAGCTCCCCCTGGTCCGAGCAGTACTTC.

The CDR3 coding sequence is TGTGCCAGCAGCCAACGGACTAGCGGTGCCAAAAACATTCAGTACTTC. It codes for CASSQRTSGAKNIQYF. The gene calls are TRBV3-1 and TRBJ2-4; TRBD2 matches at 10 bases. This CDR3 is built from 16 residues. Losses at the gene ends were 2 bases for V and 1 base for J; bases not matched to a gene: 2. CDR1 is LGHDT and CDR2 is YNNKEL in the germline V gene (reference sequence).

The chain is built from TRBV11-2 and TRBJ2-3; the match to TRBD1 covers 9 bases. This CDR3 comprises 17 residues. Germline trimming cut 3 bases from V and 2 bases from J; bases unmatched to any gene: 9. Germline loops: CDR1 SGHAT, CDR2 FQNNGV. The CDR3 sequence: CASSFGDRATYTDTQYF. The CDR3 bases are TGTGCCAGCAGCTTTGGGGACAGGGCCACCTACACAGATACGCAGTATTTT.

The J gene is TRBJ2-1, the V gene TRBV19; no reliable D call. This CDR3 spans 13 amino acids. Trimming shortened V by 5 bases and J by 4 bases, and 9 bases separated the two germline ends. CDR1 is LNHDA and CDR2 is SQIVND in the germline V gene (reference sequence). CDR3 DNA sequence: TGTGCCAGTAGTTTAGGGAATTACAATGAGCAGTTCTTC. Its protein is CASSLGNYNEQFF.

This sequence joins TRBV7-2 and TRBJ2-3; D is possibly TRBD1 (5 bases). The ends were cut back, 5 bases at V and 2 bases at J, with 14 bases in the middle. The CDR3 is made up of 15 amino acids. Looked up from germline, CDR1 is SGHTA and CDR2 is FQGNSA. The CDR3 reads CASSPRAGFTDTQYF. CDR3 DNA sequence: TGTGCCAGCAGCCCCCGGGCAGGGTTCACAGATACGCAGTATTTT.

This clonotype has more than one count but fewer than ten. This CDR3 reads CASSKSPYEQYF. CDR3 nucleotides: TGTGCCAGCAGCAAGTCCCCCTACGAGCAGTACTTC. This chain connects TRBV7-9 to TRBJ2-7; no definite D call. The CDR3 runs to 12 residues. V was shortened by 5 bases and J by 2 bases, with 7 bases between the two germline ends. Germline loops: CDR1 SEHNR, CDR2 FQNEAQ (reference sequence).

CDR3 protein: CASSPPAGGYNEQFF. The CDR3 DNA follows: TGTGCCAGCAGCCCACCAGCGGGGGGTTACAATGAGCAGTTCTTC. The chain uses TRBV3-1 and TRBJ2-1, with 9 bases aligning to TRBD2. This CDR3 has 15 residues. Germline V CDR1 and CDR2: LGHDT, YNNKEL (reference sequence). The junction had 5 bases not matched to a gene; V was cut back by 4 bases and J by 4 bases.

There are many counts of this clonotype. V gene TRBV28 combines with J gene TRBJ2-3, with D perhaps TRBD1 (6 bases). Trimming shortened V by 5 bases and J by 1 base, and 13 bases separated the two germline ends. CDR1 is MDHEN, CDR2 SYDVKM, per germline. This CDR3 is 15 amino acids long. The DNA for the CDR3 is TGTGCCAGCAGTGAGAGTACAGGGCGCACAGATACGCAGTATTTT. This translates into CASSESTGRTDTQYF.

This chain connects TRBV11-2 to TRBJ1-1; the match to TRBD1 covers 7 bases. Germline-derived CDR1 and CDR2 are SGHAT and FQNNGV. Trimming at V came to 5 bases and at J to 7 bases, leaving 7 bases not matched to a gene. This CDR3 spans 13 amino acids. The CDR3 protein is CASSVQTGIEAFF. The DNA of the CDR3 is TGTGCCAGCAGCGTACAGACAGGGATTGAAGCTTTCTTT.

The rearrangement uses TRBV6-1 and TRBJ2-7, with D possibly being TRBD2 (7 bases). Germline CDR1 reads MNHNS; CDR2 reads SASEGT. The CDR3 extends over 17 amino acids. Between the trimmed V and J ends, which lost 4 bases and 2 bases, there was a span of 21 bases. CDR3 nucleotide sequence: TGTGCCAGCAGTGTACAGCTACCAGGGGAGGGGGCCTACGAGCAGTACTTC. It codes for CASSVQLPGEGAYEQYF.

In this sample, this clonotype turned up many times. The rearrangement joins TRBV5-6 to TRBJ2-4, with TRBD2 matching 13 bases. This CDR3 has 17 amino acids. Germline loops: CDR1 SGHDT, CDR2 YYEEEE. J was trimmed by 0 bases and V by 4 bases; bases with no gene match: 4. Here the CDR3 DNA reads TGTGCCAGCAGCCCGACTAGCGGGGGGTTAGCCAAAAACATTCAGTACTTC. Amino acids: CASSPTSGGLAKNIQYF.

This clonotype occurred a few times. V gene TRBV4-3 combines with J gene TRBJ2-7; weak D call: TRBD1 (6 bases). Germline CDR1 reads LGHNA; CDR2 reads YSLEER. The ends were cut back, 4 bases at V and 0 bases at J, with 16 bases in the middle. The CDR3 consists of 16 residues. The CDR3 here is CASSPNRQVNSYEQYF. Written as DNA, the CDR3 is TGCGCCAGCAGCCCAAATCGACAGGTAAACTCCTACGAGCAGTACTTC.

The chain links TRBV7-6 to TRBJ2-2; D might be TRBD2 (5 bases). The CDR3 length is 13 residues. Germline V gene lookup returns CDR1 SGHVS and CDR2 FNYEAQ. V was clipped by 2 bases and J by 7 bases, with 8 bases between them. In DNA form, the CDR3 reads TGTGCCAGCAGCTTATCAGAGGGCGGGGAGCTGTTTTTT. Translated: CASSLSEGGELFF.

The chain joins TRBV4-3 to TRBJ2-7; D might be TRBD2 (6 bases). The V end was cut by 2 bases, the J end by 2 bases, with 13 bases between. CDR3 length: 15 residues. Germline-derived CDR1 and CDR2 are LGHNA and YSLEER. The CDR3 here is CASSQLGGETYEQYF. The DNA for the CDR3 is TGCGCCAGCAGCCAATTAGGCGGGGAAACCTACGAGCAGTACTTC.

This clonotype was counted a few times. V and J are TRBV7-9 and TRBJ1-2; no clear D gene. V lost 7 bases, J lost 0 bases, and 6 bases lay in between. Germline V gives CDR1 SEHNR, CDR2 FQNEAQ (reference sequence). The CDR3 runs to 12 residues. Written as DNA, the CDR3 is TGTGCCAGCACCGATACTAACTATGGCTACACCTTC. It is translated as CASTDTNYGYTF.